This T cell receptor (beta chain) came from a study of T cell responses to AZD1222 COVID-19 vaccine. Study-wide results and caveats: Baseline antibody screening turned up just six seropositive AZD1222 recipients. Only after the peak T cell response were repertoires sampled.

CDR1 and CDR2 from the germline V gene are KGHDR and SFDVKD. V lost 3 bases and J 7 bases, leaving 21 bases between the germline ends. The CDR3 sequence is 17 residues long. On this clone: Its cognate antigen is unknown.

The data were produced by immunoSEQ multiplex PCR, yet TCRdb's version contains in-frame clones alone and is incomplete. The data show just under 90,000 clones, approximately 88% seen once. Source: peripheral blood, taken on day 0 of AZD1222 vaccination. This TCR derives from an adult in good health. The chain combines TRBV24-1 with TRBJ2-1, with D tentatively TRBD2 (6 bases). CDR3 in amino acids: CATSDPTRGRGRNEQFF. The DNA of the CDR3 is TGTGCCACCAGTGATCCTACCCGCGGACGGGGGAGGAATGAGCAGTTCTTC.